The next 5 T cell receptor beta chains were all read from a single sample in a study of CD8 T cells in Susac syndrome. The RNA input was roughly 0.45 to 1 ug, and it was reverse transcribed with random hexamers. Each CDR3 protein is one row after TCRdb ran MiXCR on the immunoSEQ multiplex PCR reads. The sample has roughly 200,000 distinct CDR3 sequences, around 95% seen once. Input material: CD4+ T cells from PBMCs. These receptors came from a human donor with multiple sclerosis.

This chain uses TRBV3-1 with TRBJ2-5, with 10 bases lining up with TRBD1. The germline CDR1 and CDR2 sequences are LGHDT and YNNKEL (reference sequence). After removal of 4 bases from V and 2 bases from J, the junction contained 7 bases not matched to a gene. The CDR3 is 16 residues long. CDR3 loop: CASSPRTGGLQETQYF. As DNA, the CDR3 is TGTGCCAGCAGCCCCCGGACAGGGGGGCTACAAGAGACCCAGTACTTC.

The rearrangement links TRBV7-2 to TRBJ1-5; D is undetermined. The V gene's germline CDR1 is SGHTA and CDR2 FQGNSA. The CDR3 is made up of 15 amino acids. V lost 1 base to trimming and J lost 4 bases, with 11 bases between them. The CDR3 spells CASSLESSPNQPQHF. The CDR3 DNA follows: TGTGCCAGCAGCTTAGAGTCCTCTCCAAATCAGCCCCAGCATTTT.

The V gene is TRBV6-2 or TRBV6-3, the J gene TRBJ1-5, with D hard to call. In germline, CDR1 is MNHEY, CDR2 SVGEGT. The germline V and J ends were trimmed by 0 bases and 1 base, with 7 bases remaining between them. The CDR3 covers 15 residues. The CDR3, as DNA: TGTGCCAGCAGTTACTCGTTCGGGAGCAATCAGCCCCAGCATTTT. Protein sequence: CASSYSFGSNQPQHF.

This sequence joins TRBV18 and TRBJ2-1; 9 nucleotides line up with TRBD2. Germline lookup yields CDR1 KGHSH and CDR2 LQKENI. CDR3 length equals 16 residues. The V and J ends lost 0 bases and 1 base, in that order; junction bases with no gene match: 1. DNA for the CDR3: TGTGCCAGCTCACCACCGGCGGGGGGGTCCTACAATGAGCAGTTCTTC. Translation: CASSPPAGGSYNEQFF.

The rearrangement uses TRBV7-9 and TRBJ1-2; perhaps TRBD1 as D (5 bases). Germline loops: CDR1 SEHNR, CDR2 FQNEAQ (reference sequence). The CDR3 spans 15 residues. The V end was cut by 5 bases, the J end by 3 bases, with 16 bases between. The CDR3 loop reads CASSLGGDLYYGYTF. CDR3 DNA: TGTGCCAGCAGCCTGGGCGGGGACCTGTACTATGGCTACACCTTC.